Sequencing of this T cell receptor beta chain was carried out in a study of T cell responses to AZD1222 COVID-19 vaccine. Germline V gene lookup returns CDR1 KGHDR and CDR2 SFDVKD. V lost 4 bases to trimming and J lost 6 bases; unmatched junction nucleotides: 5. This CDR3 is built from 13 residues. Measured with immunoSEQ multiplex PCR; TCRdb has only the in-frame clones, and not every one. This sample has over 150,000 clones, with roughly 92% found just once. This sequence originates from an adult who received the AZD1222 COVID-19 vaccine. Material: peripheral blood, obtained 28 days after the second AZD1222 dose. This chain links TRBV24-1 with TRBJ2-7, with TRBD1 identical over 7 bases. CDR3 sequence reads: CATSDSDRAEQYF. CDR3 DNA: TGTGCCACCAGTGACTCTGACAGGGCCGAGCAGTACTTC.